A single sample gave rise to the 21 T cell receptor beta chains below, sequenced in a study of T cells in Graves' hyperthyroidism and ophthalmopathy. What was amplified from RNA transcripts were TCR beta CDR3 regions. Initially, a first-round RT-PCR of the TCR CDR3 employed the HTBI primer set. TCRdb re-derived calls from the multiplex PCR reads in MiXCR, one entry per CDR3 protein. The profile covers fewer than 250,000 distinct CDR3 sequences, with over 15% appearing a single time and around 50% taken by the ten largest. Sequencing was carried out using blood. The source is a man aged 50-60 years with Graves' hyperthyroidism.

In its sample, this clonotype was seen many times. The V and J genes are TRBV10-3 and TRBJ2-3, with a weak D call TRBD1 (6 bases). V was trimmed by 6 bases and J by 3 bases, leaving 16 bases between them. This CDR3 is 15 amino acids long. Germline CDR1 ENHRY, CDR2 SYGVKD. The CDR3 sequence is CAISDPTGFTDTQYF. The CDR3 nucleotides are TGTGCCATCAGCGATCCAACAGGGTTTACAGATACGCAGTATTTT.

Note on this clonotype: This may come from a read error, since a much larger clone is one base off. This chain's CDR3 is CASSLVGLAGANEQFF. For the CDR3, the DNA is TGCGCCAGCAGCTTGGTGGGACTAGCGGGAGCGAATGAGCAGTTCTTC. The J gene is TRBJ2-1, the V gene TRBV5-1, with 14 bases aligning to TRBD2. V was clipped by 0 bases and J by 7 bases; unmatched bases: 3. The CDR3 totals 16 residues. The germline V gene has CDR1 SGHRS and CDR2 YFSETQ.

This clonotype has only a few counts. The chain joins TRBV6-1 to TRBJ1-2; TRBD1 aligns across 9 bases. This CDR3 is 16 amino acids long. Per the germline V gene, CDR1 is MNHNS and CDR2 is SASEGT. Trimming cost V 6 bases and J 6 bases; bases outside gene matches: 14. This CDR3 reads CASSSRPPGQGHGYTF. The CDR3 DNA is TGTGCCAGCAGCTCCCGGCCACCGGGACAGGGACATGGCTACACCTTC.

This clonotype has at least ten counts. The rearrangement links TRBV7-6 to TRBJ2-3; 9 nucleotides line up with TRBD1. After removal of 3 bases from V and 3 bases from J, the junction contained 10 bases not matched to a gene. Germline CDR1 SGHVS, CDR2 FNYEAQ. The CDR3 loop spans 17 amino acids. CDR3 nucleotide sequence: TGTGCCAGCAGCTTTGGGAGGACAGGGGAAGGAACAGATACGCAGTATTTT. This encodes CASSFGRTGEGTDTQYF.

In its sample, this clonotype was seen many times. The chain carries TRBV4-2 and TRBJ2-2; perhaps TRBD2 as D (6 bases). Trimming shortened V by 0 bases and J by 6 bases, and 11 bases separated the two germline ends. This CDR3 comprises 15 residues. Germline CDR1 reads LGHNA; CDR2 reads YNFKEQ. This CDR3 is CASSQDLTGAGELFF. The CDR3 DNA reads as TGTGCCAGCAGCCAAGACCTGACGGGAGCCGGGGAGCTGTTTTTT.

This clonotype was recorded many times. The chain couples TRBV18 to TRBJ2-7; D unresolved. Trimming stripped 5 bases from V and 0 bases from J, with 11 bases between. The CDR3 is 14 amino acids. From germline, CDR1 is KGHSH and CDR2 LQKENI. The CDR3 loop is CASSGTLSSYEQYF. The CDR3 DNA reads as TGTGCCAGCTCAGGAACTTTGAGCTCCTACGAGCAGTACTTC.

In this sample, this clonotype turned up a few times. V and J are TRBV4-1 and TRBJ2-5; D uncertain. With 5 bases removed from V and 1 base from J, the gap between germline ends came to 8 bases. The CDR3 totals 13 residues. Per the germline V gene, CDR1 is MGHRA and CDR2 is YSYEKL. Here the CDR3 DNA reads TGCGCCAGCAGCTGGACCCTCCAAGAGACCCAGTACTTC. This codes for CASSWTLQETQYF.

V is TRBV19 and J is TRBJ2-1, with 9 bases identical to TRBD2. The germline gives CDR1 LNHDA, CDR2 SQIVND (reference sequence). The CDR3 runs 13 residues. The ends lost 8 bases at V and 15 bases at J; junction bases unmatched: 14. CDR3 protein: CASLAGAYSGPFF. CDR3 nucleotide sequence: TGTGCCAGTTTAGCGGGAGCCTATTCCGGTCCGTTCTTC.

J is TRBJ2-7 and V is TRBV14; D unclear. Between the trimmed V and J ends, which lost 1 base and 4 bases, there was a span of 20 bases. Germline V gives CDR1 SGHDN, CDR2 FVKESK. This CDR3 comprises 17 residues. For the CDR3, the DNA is TGTGCCAGCAGCCAAGGGGGTAATCGTTTTAAATCATACGAGCAGTACTTC. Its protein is CASSQGGNRFKSYEQYF.

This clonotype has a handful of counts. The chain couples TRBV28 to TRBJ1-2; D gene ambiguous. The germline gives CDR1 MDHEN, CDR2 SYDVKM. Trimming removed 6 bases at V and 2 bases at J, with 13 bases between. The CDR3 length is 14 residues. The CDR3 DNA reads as TGTGCCAGCAGCCACTATTCAGACAACTATGGCTACACCTTC. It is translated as CASSHYSDNYGYTF.

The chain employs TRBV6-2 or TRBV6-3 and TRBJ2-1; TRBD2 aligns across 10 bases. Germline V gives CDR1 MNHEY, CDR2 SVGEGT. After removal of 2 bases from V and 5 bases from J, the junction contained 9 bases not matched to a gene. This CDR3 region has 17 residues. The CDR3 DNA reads TGTGCCAGCAGTTACCTGCCTCGGACTAGCGGACACAATGAGCAGTTCTTC. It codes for CASSYLPRTSGHNEQFF.

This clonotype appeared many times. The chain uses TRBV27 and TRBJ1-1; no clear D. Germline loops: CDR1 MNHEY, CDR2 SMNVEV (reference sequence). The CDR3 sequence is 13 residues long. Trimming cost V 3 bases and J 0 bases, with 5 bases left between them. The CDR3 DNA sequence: TGTGCCAGCAGTTTGTACATGAACACTGAAGCTTTCTTT. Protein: CASSLYMNTEAFF.

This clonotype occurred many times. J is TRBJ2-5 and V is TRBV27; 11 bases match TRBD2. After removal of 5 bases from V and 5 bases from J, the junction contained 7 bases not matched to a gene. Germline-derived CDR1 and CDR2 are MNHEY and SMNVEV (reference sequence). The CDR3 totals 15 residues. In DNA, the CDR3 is TGTGCCAGCAGTCCTACTAGCGGGAGCGGGGAGACCCAGTACTTC. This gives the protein CASSPTSGSGETQYF.

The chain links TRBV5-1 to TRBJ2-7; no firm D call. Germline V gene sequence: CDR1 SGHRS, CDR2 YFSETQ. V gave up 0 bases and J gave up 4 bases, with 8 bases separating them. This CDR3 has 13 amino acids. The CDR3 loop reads CASSLGSTYEQYF. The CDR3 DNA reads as TGCGCCAGCAGCTTGGGCTCCACGTACGAGCAGTACTTC.

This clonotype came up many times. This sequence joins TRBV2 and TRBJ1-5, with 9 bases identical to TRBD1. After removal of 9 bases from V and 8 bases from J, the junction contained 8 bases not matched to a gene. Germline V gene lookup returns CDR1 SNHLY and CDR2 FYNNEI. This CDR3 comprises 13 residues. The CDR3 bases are TGTGCCAGTTCTACAGGGGGCGGAAAGCCCCAGCATTTT. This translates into CASSTGGGKPQHF.

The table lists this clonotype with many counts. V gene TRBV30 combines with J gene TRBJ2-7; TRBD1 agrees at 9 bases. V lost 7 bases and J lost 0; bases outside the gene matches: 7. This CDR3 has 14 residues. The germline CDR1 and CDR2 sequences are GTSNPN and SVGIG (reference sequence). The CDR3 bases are TGTGCCTCGCAGACAGGGGGGGCCTCCTACGAGCAGTACTTC. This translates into CASQTGGASYEQYF.

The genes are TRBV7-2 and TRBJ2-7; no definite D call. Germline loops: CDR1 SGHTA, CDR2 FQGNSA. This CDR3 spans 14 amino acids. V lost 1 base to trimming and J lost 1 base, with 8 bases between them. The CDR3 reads CASSLDMGSYEQYF. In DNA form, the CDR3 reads TGTGCCAGCAGCTTAGATATGGGGTCCTACGAGCAGTACTTC.

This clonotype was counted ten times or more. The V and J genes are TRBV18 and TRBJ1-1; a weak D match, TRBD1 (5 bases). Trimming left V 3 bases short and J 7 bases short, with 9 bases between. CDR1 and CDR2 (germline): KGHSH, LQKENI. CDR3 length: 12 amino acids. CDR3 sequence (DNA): TGTGCCAGCTCACCGTTGGGGGTTGAAGCTTTCTTT. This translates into CASSPLGVEAFF.

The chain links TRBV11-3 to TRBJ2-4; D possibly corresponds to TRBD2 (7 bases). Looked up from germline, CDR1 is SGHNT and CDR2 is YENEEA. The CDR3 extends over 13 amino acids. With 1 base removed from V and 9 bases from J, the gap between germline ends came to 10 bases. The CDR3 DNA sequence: TGTGCCAGCAGCTTAGTTGGGGGGGCCATTCAGTACTTC. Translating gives CASSLVGGAIQYF.

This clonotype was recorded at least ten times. CDR3 loop: CASSRPGTASSYEQYF. The CDR3 DNA reads TGTGCCAGCAGTCGGCCGGGGACAGCTAGCTCCTACGAGCAGTACTTC. The chain employs TRBV7-9 and TRBJ2-7, with 7 bases that match TRBD1. J lost 0 bases, V lost 6 bases, and 11 bases had no gene match. This CDR3 contains 16 residues. Germline V CDR1 and CDR2: SEHNR, FQNEAQ (reference sequence).

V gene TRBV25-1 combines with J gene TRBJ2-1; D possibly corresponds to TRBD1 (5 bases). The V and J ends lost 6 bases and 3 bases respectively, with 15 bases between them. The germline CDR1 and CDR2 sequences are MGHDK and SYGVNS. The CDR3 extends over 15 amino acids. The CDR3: CASRAVGPDYNEQFF. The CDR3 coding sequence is TGTGCCAGCAGGGCCGTGGGGCCAGACTACAATGAGCAGTTCTTC.